These 24 T cell receptor beta chains were all obtained from the same sample, sequenced in a study of blood T cell repertoires in COVID-19 (dated by TCRdb to the early 2020s). The library came from the immunoSEQ multiplex PCR assay. The table comes from immuneACCESS by way of TCRdb, which keeps in-frame sequences with V and J called. Part of the clones is missing from these tables; in studies checked, under half for an unresolved V gene and the rest for unknown reasons. The sample records some 85,000 clones, 80% of which are singletons. The ten largest clones represent less than 20% of the sample. The sequenced material came from peripheral blood. The receptors were sampled from a woman of 80 years or more with acute or convalescent COVID-19.

The V gene is TRBV19, the J gene TRBJ2-1; no firm D call. With 7 bases removed from V and 9 bases from J, the gap between germline ends came to 19 bases. In germline, CDR1 is LNHDA, CDR2 SQIVND (reference sequence). The CDR3 sequence is 14 residues long. CDR3 residues: CASNGLFSGGEQFF. The CDR3, as DNA: TGTGCCAGTAACGGATTGTTCAGTGGCGGTGAGCAGTTCTTC. Complete variable domain (other parts from reference TRBV19 and TRBJ2-1): DGGITQSPKYLFRKEGQNVTLSCEQNLNHDAMYWYRQDPGQGLRLIYYSQIVNDFQKGDIAEGYSVSREKKESFPLTVTSAQKNPTAFYLCASNGLFSGGEQFFGPGTRLTVL.

This chain connects TRBV3-1 (or the pseudogene TRBV3-2) to TRBJ2-7; a possible D gene is TRBD1 (6 bases). Germline V gives CDR1 LGHDT, CDR2 YNNKEL (reference sequence). V gave up 4 bases and J gave up 5 bases, with 18 bases separating them. The CDR3 runs 15 residues. The chain's CDR3 is CASSPLTGVNHEQYF. The CDR3, as DNA: TGTGCCAGCAGCCCGTTGACAGGCGTTAACCACGAGCAGTACTTC.

This clone was seen a single time. The chain combines TRBV5-4 with TRBJ2-7, with D maybe TRBD1 (6 bases). The V end was cut by 1 base, the J end by 5 bases, with 10 bases between. Per the germline V gene, CDR1 is SGHNT and CDR2 is YYREEE (reference sequence). The CDR3 totals 13 residues. The CDR3 bases are TGTGCCAGCAGCTTGAGGGGGATCGACGAGCAGTACTTC. Encoded protein: CASSLRGIDEQYF.

This clone was observed once. This chain links TRBV9 with TRBJ1-6, with a weak D call TRBD1 (5 bases). Per germline, CDR1 SGDLS and CDR2 YYNGEE. CDR3 length: 16 residues. The V end was cut by 4 bases, the J end by 8 bases, with 19 bases between. The CDR3 here is CASSSPLLGGDSPLHF. CDR3 nucleotide sequence: TGTGCCAGCAGCTCACCCCTCCTGGGGGGGGATTCACCCCTCCACTTT.

A single count supports this clone. J is TRBJ2-3 and V is TRBV10-3; D is possibly TRBD1 (5 bases). Trimming took 7 bases from V and 6 from J, leaving 14 bases between them. There are 13 residues in the CDR3. CDR1 and CDR2 (germline): ENHRY, SYGVKD. The CDR3 coding sequence is TGTGCCATCAAAGGGGAAGTCGCCGATACGCAGTATTTT. Translating it yields CAIKGEVADTQYF.

This clone has just one count. V is TRBV5-7 and J is TRBJ2-5; 7 nucleotides line up with TRBD1. TRBV5-7 is annotated as an ORF whose role is uncertain. Trimming removed 4 bases from V and 0 bases from J; junction bases left unmatched: 6. This CDR3 has 15 amino acids. This CDR3 is CASSHRGPYQETQYF. The CDR3 region has the DNA TGTGCCAGCAGCCACAGGGGCCCGTACCAAGAGACCCAGTACTTC.

The chain carries TRBV5-6 and TRBJ1-1; 7 bases are shared with TRBD1. The ends lost 1 base at V and 4 bases at J; junction bases unmatched: 7. The CDR3 is 15 residues long. CDR1 SGHDT and CDR2 YYEEEE come from the germline V gene. The CDR3 sequence: CASSLRGQYLTEAFF. The CDR3 DNA is TGTGCCAGCAGCTTGCGGGGACAGTACCTCACTGAAGCTTTCTTT. The whole variable domain, filled in from reference TRBV5-6 and TRBJ1-1, reads DAGVTQSPTHLIKTRGQQVTLRCSPKSGHDTVSWYQQALGQGPQFIFQYYEEEERQRGNFPDRFSGHQFPNYSSELNVNALLLGDSALYLCASSLRGQYLTEAFFGQGTRLTVV.

The chain joins TRBV19 to TRBJ1-5; maybe TRBD1 (5 bases). This CDR3 is built from 16 residues. Germline loops: CDR1 LNHDA, CDR2 SQIVND (reference sequence). Trimming stripped 6 bases from V and 2 bases from J, with 17 bases between. As DNA, the CDR3 is TGTGCCAGTAGGACCCCCTGGGGGGAGGGCAATCAGCCCCAGCATTTT. It translates to CASRTPWGEGNQPQHF.

This clone turned up a few times. The gene calls are TRBV19 and TRBJ2-3; tentatively, D is TRBD2 (5 bases). V lost 5 bases, J lost 1 base, and 10 bases lay in between. CDR1 and CDR2 (germline): LNHDA, SQIVND (reference sequence). The CDR3 runs to 14 residues. For the CDR3, the DNA is TGTGCCAGTAGTTTGGTGAGGGGCACAGATACGCAGTATTTT. Its translation: CASSLVRGTDTQYF.

J is TRBJ1-1 and V is TRBV10-1; possibly TRBD1 for D (5 bases). Germline CDR1 and CDR2: WNHNN and SYGVQD (reference sequence). V was trimmed by 4 bases and J by 4 bases, leaving 7 bases between them. The CDR3 spans 12 residues. In DNA, the CDR3 is TGCGCCAGCAGTGGGGGGGGCACTGAAGCTTTCTTT. It is translated as CASSGGGTEAFF.

The genes are TRBV12-3 or TRBV12-4 and TRBJ1-1; a possible D gene is TRBD1 (6 bases). Trimming pared 8 bases from V and 5 bases from J, leaving 15 bases between. This CDR3 contains 13 residues. The CDR3 spells CASALQGITEAFF. CDR3 DNA sequence: TGTGCCAGCGCACTACAGGGTATAACTGAAGCTTTCTTT.

This clone was picked up one time. The chain links TRBV15 to TRBJ2-1; 12 positions match TRBD1. V lost 0 bases, J lost 7 bases, and 13 bases stayed unmatched. CDR1 is LNHNV, CDR2 YYDKDF, per germline (reference sequence). This CDR3 region has 19 residues. The CDR3 protein is CATSRDGTGGWQRGNEQFF. The CDR3 nucleotides read TGTGCCACCAGCAGAGATGGGACAGGGGGCTGGCAGCGGGGGAATGAGCAGTTCTTC.

This clone was found a few times. The chain has TRBV7-2 and TRBJ1-5; the D gene is possibly TRBD1 (5 bases). Germline loops: CDR1 SGHTA, CDR2 FQGNSA. The length of the CDR3 is 15 residues. V gave up 5 bases and J gave up 0 bases, with 11 bases separating them. For the CDR3, the DNA is TGTGCCAGCAGCCGGCGGGACTATAGCAATCAGCCCCAGCATTTT. It codes for CASSRRDYSNQPQHF.

The chain carries TRBV29-1 and TRBJ2-7, with 8 nucleotides matching TRBD1. V dropped 4 bases and J dropped 1; count of bases not matched to a gene: 6. This CDR3 has 14 residues. Germline V gene data show CDR1 as SQVTM and CDR2 as ANQGSEA. The CDR3 sequence: CSVAWRQGSYEQYF. The DNA for the CDR3 is TGCAGCGTTGCATGGAGACAGGGGTCCTACGAGCAGTACTTC.

This clone has only a few counts. Here the CDR3 reads CASSLRGYEKLFF. The DNA for the CDR3 is TGTGCCAGCAGCTTACGGGGGTATGAAAAACTGTTTTTT. V is TRBV7-9 and J is TRBJ1-4, with D perhaps TRBD1 (5 bases). V lost 2 bases and J lost 6, with 7 bases in between. This CDR3 region has 13 residues. Germline V gene data show CDR1 as SEHNR and CDR2 as FQNEAQ (reference sequence).

The CDR3, as DNA: TGTGCCAGCAGCTTAGAACAAACAGTACGAGCGCAGTACTTC. This codes for CASSLEQTVRAQYF. The chain is built from TRBV7-9 and TRBJ2-7; D ambiguous. V was cut by 1 base and J by 9 bases, with 16 bases left in between. The V gene's germline CDR1 is SEHNR and CDR2 FQNEAQ (reference sequence). The CDR3 covers 14 residues.

At least ten counts were recorded for this clone. V gene TRBV30 combines with J gene TRBJ1-2; 10 bases line up with TRBD1. This CDR3 is 17 amino acids long. J was trimmed by 2 bases and V by 4 bases; bases with no gene match: 13. Germline CDR1 is GTSNPN and CDR2 is SVGIG (reference sequence). The CDR3 here is CAWMGSSGTGVNYGYTF. CDR3 DNA sequence: TGTGCCTGGATGGGGTCGTCGGGGACAGGGGTGAACTATGGCTACACCTTC.

This clone was picked up a small number of times. V and J are TRBV12-3 or TRBV12-4 and TRBJ1-2; D unresolved. The ends were cut back, 1 base at V and 8 bases at J, with 8 bases in the middle. This CDR3 is 12 amino acids long. CDR3 DNA: TGTGCCAGCAGTTTAGGACCTAGGGGCTACACCTTC. Residues: CASSLGPRGYTF.

The chain links TRBV19 to TRBJ2-2; D is undetermined. V was cut by 6 bases and J by 3 bases, with 5 bases left in between. The CDR3 totals 12 residues. CDR1 is LNHDA and CDR2 is SQIVND in the germline V gene (reference sequence). The CDR3 protein is CASSRYTGELFF. CDR3 sequence (DNA): TGTGCCAGTAGCAGGTACACCGGGGAGCTGTTTTTT.

The chain combines TRBV10-2 with TRBJ2-2, with D uncertain. The length of the CDR3 is 15 residues. The V end lost 1 base, the J end lost 7 bases, and 13 bases lay between the germline ends. Germline V CDR1 and CDR2: WSHSY, SAAADI. For the CDR3, the DNA is TGCGCCAGCAGTGAGTGGATTGCACAGATCGGGGAGCTGTTTTTT. This sequence encodes CASSEWIAQIGELFF.

CDR3 sequence: CASSLGLADYNEQFF. CDR3 DNA sequence: TGTGCCAGCAGCTTAGGACTAGCCGATTACAATGAGCAGTTCTTC. This chain uses TRBV5-4 with TRBJ2-1, with TRBD2 matching 8 bases. Losses at the gene ends were 2 bases for V and 4 bases for J; bases not matched to a gene: 5. CDR3 length equals 15 residues. The V gene's germline CDR1 is SGHNT and CDR2 YYREEE (reference sequence).

The chain is built from TRBV28 and TRBJ1-5, with D uncertain. The CDR3 covers 16 residues. Germline loops: CDR1 MDHEN, CDR2 SYDVKM. V dropped 3 bases and J dropped 0 bases, with 12 bases sitting between them. CDR3 nucleotides: TGTGCCAGCAGTTTTCTCTTTAGTTATAGCAATCAGCCCCAGCATTTT. Protein: CASSFLFSYSNQPQHF.

The chain recombines TRBV2 with TRBJ1-4; maybe TRBD1 (5 bases). Germline V gives CDR1 SNHLY, CDR2 FYNNEI. V was cut by 4 bases and J by 4 bases, with 10 bases left in between. This CDR3 spans 14 amino acids. This CDR3 is CASSVRQGNEKLFF. As DNA, the CDR3 is TGTGCCAGCAGTGTTAGGCAGGGTAATGAAAAACTGTTTTTT.

This chain connects TRBV29-1 to TRBJ1-1; 7 nucleotides match TRBD1. This CDR3 comprises 11 residues. Trimming removed 6 bases from V and 9 bases from J; junction bases left unmatched: 7. CDR1 is SQVTM, CDR2 ANQGSEA, per germline. CDR3 region: CSVAGTAKAFF. Here the CDR3 DNA reads TGCAGCGTCGCCGGGACAGCCAAAGCTTTCTTT.